What follows is one T cell receptor (beta chain) and its context. What it recognizes is unknown. These data belong to a study of T cell repertoires in cytomegalovirus infection. Study-level background: Public TCR beta signatures were indicative of both CMV infection and a matching HLA type. Notes on the study in general: HLA-C-restricted TCR beta clonotypes specific for CMV led the ex vivo response.

Germline CDR1 reads MGHRA; CDR2 reads YSYEKL. With 3 bases removed from V and 6 bases from J, the gap between germline ends came to 12 bases. CDR3 length: 13 amino acids. TCRdb re-called the reads through MiXCR, storing one row per CDR3 protein. This table holds 900,000 to 950,000 distinct CDR3 sequences, approximately 31% found once. The specimen was cultured CD8+ T cells from PBMCs, collected from culture after CMV antigen stimulation. The chain combines TRBV4-1 with TRBJ2-7; D is unresolved. The sequence was obtained from a human donor in good health (CMV status not recorded). Some clones in this sample may be carry-over from other donors' samples. The CDR3: CASSHALDPEQYF. Written as DNA, the CDR3 is TGCGCCAGCAGCCACGCCTTAGACCCCGAGCAGTACTTC.